This T cell receptor (beta chain) was captured in a study of shared clonotypes between healthy human individuals. Study-wide background: Two women and a few men aged 18 to 49 made up the donors.

The CDR3 has 11 residues. Germline V gene lookup returns CDR1 DFQATT and CDR2 SNEGSKA (reference sequence). Trimming left V 3 bases short and J 6 bases short, with 5 bases between. Comment on this clone: Its target is not known. Other DNA sequences in this specimen translate into the identical CDR3.

Deep was the level at which the assay was run. Data came from immunoSEQ multiplex PCR; TCRdb stores just in-frame clones and leaves some out. The table lists roughly 2.2 million clones, 93% of them singletons. The study, taken as a whole, reports: Naive subsets usually exceeded memory subsets in estimated richness.

CD4+ cells underwent separation, giving CD45RA+ naive and CD45RA-negative memory subsets. V is TRBV20-1 and J is TRBJ2-2; D is uncertain. Sequences were obtained from naive CD4+ T cells from PBMCs. Regarding subset: CD45RA+ positively selected. The TCR was taken from a man aged 18 to 35 in good health. Some clones in this sample may be carry-over from other donors' samples. The CDR3: CSASGSGELFF. CDR3 DNA sequence: TGCAGTGCTAGTGGCTCCGGGGAGCTGTTTTTT.